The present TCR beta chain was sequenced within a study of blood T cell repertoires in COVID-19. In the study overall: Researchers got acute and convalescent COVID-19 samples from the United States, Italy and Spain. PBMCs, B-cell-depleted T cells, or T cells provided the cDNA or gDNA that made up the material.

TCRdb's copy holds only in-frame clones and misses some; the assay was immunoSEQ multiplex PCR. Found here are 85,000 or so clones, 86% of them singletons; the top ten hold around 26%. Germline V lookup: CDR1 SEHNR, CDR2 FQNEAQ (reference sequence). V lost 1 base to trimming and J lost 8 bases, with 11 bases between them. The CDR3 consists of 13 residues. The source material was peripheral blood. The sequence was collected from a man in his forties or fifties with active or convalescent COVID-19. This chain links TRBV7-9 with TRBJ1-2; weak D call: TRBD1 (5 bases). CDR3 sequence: CASSLVGARGYTF. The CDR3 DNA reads TGTGCCAGCAGCTTAGTAGGGGCTCGGGGCTACACCTTC.